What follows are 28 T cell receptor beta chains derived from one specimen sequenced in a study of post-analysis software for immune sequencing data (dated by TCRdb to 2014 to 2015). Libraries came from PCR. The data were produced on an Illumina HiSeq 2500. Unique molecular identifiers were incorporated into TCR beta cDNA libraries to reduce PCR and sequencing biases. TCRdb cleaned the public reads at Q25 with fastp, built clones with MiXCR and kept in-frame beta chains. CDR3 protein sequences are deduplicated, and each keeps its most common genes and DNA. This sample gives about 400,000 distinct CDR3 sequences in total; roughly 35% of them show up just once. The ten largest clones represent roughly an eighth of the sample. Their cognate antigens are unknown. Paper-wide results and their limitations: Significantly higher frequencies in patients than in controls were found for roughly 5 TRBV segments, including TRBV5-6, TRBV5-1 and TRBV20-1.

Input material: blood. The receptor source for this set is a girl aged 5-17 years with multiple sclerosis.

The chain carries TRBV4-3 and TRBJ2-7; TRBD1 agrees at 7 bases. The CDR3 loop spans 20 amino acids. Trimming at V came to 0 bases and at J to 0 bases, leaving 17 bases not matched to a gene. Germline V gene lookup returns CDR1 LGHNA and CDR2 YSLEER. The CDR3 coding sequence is TGCGCCAGCAGCCAAGAAAAGGGGGCTCTAGGAACGGCTCCCTCCTACGAGCAGTACTTC. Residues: CASSQEKGALGTAPSYEQYF.

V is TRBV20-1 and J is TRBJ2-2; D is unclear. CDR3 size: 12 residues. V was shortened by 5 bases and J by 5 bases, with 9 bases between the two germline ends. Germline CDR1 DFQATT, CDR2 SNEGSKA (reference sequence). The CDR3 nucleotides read TGCAGTGCTCCTACAGCGACCGGGGAGCTGTTTTTT. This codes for CSAPTATGELFF.

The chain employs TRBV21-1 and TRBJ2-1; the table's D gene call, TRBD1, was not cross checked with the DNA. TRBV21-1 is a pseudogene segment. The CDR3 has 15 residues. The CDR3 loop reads CTSSADRYSYNEQFF. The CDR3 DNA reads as TGTACCAGCAGCGCTGACAGATACTCCTACAATGAGCAGTTCTTC.

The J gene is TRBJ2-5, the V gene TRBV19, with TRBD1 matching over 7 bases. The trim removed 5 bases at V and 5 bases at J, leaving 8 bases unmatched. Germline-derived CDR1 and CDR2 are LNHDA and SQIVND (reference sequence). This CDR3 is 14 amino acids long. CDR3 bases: TGTGCCAGTAGTGTCGCTACAGGGGCGGAGACCCAGTACTTC. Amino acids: CASSVATGAETQYF.

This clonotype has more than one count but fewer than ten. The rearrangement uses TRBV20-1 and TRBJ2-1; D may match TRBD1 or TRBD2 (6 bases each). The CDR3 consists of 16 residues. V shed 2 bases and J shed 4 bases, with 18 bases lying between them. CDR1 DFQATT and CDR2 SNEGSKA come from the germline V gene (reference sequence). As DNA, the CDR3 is TGCAGTGCTAGAAACCCCTCTAGGGGGGTTTACAATGAGCAGTTCTTC. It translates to CSARNPSRGVYNEQFF.

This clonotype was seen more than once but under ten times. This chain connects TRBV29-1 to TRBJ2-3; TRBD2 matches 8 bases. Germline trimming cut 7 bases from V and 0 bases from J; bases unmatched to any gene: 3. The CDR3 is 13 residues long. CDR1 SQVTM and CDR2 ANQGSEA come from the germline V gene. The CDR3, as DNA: TGCAGCGCCGGGACTAGTAGCACAGATACGCAGTATTTT. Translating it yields CSAGTSSTDTQYF.

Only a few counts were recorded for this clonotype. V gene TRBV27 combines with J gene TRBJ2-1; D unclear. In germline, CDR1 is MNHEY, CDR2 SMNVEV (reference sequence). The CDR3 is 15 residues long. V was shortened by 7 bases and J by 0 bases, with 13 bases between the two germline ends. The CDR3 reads CASMEGSSSYNEQFF. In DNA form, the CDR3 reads TGTGCCAGCATGGAAGGCAGTAGCTCCTACAATGAGCAGTTCTTC.

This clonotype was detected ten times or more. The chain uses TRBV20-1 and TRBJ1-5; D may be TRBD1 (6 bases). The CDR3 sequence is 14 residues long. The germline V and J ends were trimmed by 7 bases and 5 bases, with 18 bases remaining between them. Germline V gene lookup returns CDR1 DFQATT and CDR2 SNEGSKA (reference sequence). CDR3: CSVPYGGAYQPQHF. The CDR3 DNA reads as TGCAGTGTCCCCTATGGGGGCGCTTATCAGCCCCAGCATTTT.

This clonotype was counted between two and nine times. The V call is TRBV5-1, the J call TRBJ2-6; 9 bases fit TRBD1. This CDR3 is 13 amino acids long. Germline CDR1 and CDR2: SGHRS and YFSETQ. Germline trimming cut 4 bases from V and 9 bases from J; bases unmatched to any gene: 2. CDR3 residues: CASSMGQGNVLTF. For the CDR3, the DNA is TGCGCCAGCAGCATGGGACAGGGCAACGTCCTGACTTTC.

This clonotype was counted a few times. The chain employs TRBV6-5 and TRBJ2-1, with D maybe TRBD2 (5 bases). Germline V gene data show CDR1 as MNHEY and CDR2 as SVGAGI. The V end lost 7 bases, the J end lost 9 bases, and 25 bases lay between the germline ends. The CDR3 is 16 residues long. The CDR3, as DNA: TGTGCCAGCATCTCCTACGGGGTTATGGGTCGGAGTGAGCAGTTCTTC. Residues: CASISYGVMGRSEQFF.

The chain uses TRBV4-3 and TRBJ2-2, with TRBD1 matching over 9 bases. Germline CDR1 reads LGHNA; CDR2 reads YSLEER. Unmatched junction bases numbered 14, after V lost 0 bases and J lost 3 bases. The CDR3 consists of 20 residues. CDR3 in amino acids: CASSQEPDPGQGKDTGELFF. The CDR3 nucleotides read TGCGCCAGCAGCCAAGAACCCGACCCCGGACAGGGGAAGGACACCGGGGAGCTGTTTTTT.

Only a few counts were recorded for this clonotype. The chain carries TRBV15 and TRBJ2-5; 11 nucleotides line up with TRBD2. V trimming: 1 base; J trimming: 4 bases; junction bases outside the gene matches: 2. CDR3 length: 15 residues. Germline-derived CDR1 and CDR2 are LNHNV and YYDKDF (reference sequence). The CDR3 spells CATSRALAGGETQYF. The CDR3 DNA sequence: TGTGCCACCAGCAGAGCCCTAGCGGGGGGAGAGACCCAGTACTTC.

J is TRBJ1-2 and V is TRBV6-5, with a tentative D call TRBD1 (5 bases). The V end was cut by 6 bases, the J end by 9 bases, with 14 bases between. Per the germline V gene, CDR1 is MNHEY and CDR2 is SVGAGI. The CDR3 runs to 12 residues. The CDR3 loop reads CASSPGLLSYTF. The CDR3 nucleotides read TGTGCCAGCAGCCCGGGACTCCTGAGCTACACCTTC.

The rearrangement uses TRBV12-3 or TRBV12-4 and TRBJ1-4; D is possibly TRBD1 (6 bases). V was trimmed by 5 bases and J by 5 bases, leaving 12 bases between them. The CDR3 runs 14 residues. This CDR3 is CASSLDRANEKLFF. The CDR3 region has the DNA TGTGCCAGCAGTCTGGACAGAGCAAATGAAAAACTGTTTTTT.

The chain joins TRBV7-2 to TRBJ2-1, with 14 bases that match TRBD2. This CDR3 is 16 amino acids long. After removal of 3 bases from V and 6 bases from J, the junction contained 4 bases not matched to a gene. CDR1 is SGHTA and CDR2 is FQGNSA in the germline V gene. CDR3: CASSFTGTSGGNEQFF. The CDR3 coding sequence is TGTGCCAGCAGCTTTACCGGGACTAGCGGGGGCAATGAGCAGTTCTTC.

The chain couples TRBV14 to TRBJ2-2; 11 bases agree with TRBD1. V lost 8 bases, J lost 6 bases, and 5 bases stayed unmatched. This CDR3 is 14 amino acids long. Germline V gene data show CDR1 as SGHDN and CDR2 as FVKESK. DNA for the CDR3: TGTGCCAGCCGCCGGACAGGGGGCTCCGGGGAGCTGTTTTTT. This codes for CASRRTGGSGELFF. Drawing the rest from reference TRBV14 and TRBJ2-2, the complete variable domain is EAGVTQFPSHSVIEKGQTVTLRCDPISGHDNLYWYRRVMGKEIKFLLHFVKESKQDESGMPNNRFLAERTGGTYSTLKVQPAELEDSGVYFCASRRTGGSGELFFGEGSRLTVL.

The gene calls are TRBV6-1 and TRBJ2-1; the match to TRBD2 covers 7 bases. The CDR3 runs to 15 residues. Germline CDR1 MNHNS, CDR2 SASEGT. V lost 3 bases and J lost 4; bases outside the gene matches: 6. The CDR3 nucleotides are TGTGCCAGCAGTGAGCGGGGGATAATTTACAATGAGCAGTTCTTC. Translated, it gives CASSERGIIYNEQFF.

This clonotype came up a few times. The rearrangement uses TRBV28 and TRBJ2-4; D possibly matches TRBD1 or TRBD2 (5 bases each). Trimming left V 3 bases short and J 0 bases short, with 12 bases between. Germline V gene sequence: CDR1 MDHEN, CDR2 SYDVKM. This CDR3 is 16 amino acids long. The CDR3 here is CASSFHGGLAKNIQYF. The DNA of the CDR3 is TGTGCCAGCAGTTTTCATGGGGGTCTAGCCAAAAACATTCAGTACTTC. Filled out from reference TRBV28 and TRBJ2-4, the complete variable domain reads DVKVTQSSRYLVKRTGEKVFLECVQDMDHENMFWYRQDPGLGLRLIYFSYDVKMKEKGDIPEGYSVSREKKERFSLILESASTNQTSMYLCASSFHGGLAKNIQYFGAGTRLSVL.

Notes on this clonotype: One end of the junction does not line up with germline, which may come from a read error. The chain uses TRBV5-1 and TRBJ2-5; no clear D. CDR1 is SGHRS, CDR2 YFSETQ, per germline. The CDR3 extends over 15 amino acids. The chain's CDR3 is CASSNGWSAQESQYF. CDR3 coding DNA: TGCGCCAGCAGCAACGGTTGGAGCGCCCAAGAGTCCCAGTACTTC.

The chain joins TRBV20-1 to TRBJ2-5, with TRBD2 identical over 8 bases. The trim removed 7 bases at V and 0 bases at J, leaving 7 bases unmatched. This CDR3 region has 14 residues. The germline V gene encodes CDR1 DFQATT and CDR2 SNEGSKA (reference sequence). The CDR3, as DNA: TGCAGTGTTAGGACGGGGGGGAACCAAGAGACCCAGTACTTC. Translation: CSVRTGGNQETQYF.

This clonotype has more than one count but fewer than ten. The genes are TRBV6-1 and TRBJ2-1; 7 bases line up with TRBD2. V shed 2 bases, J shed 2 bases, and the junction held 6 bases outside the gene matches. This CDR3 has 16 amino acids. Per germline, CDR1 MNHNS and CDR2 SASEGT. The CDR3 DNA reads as TGTGCCAGCAGTGAATCAAGACTAGCACCCTACAATGAGCAGTTCTTC. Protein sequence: CASSESRLAPYNEQFF.

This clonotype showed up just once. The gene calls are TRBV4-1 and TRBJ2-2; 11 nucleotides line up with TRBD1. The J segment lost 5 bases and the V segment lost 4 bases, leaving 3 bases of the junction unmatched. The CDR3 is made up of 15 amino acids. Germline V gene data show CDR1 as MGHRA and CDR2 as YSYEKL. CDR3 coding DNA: TGCGCCAGCAGCCGCGGACAGGGGGCGACCGGGGAGCTGTTTTTT. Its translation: CASSRGQGATGELFF.

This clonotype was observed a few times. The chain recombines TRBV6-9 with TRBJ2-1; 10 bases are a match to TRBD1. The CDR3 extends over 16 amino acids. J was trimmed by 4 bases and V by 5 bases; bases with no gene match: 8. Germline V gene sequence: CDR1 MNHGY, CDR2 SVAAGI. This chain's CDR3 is CASSPGTGDIYNEQFF. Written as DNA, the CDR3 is TGTGCCAGCAGTCCCGGGACAGGGGATATTTACAATGAGCAGTTCTTC.

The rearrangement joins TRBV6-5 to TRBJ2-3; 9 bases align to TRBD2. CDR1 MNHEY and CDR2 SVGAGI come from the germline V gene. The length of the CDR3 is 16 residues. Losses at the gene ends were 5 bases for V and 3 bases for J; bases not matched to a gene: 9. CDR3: CASSPSAGGRTDTQYF. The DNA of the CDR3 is TGTGCCAGCAGTCCATCGGCGGGGGGGCGGACAGATACGCAGTATTTT.

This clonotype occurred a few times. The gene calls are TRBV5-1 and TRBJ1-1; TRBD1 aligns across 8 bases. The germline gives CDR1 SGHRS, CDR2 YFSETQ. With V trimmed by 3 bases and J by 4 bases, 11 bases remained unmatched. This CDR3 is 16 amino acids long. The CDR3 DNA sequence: TGCGCCAGCAGCTCGAGGGGGGACAGGCGGTCCACTGAAGCTTTCTTT. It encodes CASSSRGDRRSTEAFF.

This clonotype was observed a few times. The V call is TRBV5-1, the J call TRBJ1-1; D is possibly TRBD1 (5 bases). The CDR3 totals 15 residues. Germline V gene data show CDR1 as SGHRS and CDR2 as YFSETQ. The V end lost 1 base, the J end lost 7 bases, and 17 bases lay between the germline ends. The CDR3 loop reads CASSLSVSTTVEAFF. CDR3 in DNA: TGCGCCAGCAGCTTGTCCGTTTCGACGACAGTTGAAGCTTTCTTT.

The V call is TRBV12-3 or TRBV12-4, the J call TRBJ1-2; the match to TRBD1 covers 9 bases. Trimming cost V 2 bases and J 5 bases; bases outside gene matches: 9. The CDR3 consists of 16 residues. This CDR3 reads CASSLSSGQGRYGYTF. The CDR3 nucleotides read TGTGCCAGCAGTTTATCATCCGGACAGGGGAGATATGGCTACACCTTC.

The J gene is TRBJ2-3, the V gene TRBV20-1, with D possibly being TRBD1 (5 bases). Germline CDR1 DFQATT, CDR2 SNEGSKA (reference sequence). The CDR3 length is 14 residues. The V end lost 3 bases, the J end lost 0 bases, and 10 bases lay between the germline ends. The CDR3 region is CSARVRGSTDTQYF. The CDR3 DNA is TGCAGTGCTAGGGTAAGGGGAAGCACAGATACGCAGTATTTT.